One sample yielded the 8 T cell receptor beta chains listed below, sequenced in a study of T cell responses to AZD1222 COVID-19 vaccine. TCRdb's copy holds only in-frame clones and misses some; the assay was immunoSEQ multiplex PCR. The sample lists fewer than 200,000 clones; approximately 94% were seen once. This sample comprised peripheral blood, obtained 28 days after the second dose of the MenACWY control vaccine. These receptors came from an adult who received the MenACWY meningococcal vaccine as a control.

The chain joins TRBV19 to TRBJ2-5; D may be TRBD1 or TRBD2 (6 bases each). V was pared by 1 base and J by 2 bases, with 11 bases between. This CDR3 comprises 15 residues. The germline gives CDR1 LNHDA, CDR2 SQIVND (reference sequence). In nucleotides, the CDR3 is TGTGCCAGTAGTATAGCGGGGGCGGGACAAGAGACCCAGTACTTC. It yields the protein CASSIAGAGQETQYF.

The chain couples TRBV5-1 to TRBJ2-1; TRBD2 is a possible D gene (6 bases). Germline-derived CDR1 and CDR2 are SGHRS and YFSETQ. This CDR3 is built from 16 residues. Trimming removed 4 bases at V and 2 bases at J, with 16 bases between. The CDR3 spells CASSPDGASAYNEQFF. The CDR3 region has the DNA TGCGCCAGCAGCCCGGATGGAGCTAGCGCCTACAATGAGCAGTTCTTC.

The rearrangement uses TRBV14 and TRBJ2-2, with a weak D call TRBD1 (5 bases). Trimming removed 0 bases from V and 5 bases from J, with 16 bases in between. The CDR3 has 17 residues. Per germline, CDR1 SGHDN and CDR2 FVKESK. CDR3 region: CASSQDSRRAITGELFF. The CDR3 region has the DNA TGTGCCAGCAGCCAAGATTCGCGCAGGGCGATAACCGGGGAGCTGTTTTTT.

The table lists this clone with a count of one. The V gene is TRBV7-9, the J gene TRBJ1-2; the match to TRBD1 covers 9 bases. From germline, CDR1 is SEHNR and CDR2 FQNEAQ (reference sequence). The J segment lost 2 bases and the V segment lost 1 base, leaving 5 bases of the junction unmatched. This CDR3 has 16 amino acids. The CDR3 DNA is TGTGCCAGCAGCTTAGGGGGACAGGGTTGGAACTATGGCTACACCTTC. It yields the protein CASSLGGQGWNYGYTF.

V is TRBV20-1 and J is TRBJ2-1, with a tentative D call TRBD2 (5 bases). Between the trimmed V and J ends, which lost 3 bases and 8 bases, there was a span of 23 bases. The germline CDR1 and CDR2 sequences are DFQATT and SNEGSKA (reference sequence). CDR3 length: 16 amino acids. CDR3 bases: TGCAGTGCTAGTTATGCTTCGGCTCGACGGGGTCATGAGCAGTTCTTC. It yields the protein CSASYASARRGHEQFF.

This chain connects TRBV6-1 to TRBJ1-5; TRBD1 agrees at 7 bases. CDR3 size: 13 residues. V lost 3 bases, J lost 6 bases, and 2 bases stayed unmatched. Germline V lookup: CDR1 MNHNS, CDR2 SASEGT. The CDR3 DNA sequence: TGTGCCAGCAGTGACCAGGGGGGTCAGCCCCAGCATTTT. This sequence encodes CASSDQGGQPQHF.

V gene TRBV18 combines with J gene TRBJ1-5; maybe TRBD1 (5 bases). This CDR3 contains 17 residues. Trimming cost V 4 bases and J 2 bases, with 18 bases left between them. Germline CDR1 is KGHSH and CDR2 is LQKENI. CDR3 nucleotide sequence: TGTGCCAGCTCACTCGACTCGGGGGATCCGCGCAATCAGCCCCAGCATTTT. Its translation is CASSLDSGDPRNQPQHF.

The CDR3 loop is CASSSRTRAYEQYF. The CDR3 nucleotides are TGTGCCAGCAGCTCCCGGACCAGGGCCTACGAGCAGTACTTC. The chain links TRBV7-2 to TRBJ2-7; tentative D call: TRBD1 (5 bases). With 4 bases removed from V and 2 bases from J, the gap between germline ends came to 12 bases. This CDR3 spans 14 amino acids. Germline V gives CDR1 SGHTA, CDR2 FQGNSA. The complete variable domain, with remaining parts taken from reference TRBV7-2 and TRBJ2-7, reads GAGVSQSPSNKVTEKGKDVELRCDPISGHTALYWYRQSLGQGLEFLIYFQGNSAPDKSGLPSDRFSAERTGGSVSTLTIQRTQQEDSAVYLCASSSRTRAYEQYFGPGTRLTVT.